Listed below are T cell receptor beta chains from one sample, sequenced in a study of technical replicates of blood from a handful of donors. This table comes from immunoSEQ multiplex PCR, and its TCRdb copy is limited to in-frame clones, with some not included. The table has 75,000 to 95,000 clones, about 90% seen once; the top ten hold approximately 0.3%. The source material was T cells isolated from PBMCs. The receptors stem from a human donor in good health. The CDR3 runs from the conserved cysteine through the conserved F or W. The D gene is left open where the match is weak. The size entry is marked missing in some rows and otherwise reads once, few, many or a size class.

D gene	V gene	clone size	J gene	CDR3 protein	CDR3 DNA
.	TRBV4-1	.	TRBJ2-6	CASSQVSPQYRERESGANVLTF	TGCGCCAGCAGCCAAGTCTCCCCTCAATACAGGGAAAGGGAGTCTGGGGCCAACGTCCTGACTTTC
TRBD2	TRBV19	.	TRBJ2-3	CASSPTGTSGRGTDTQYF	TGTGCCAGTAGTCCGACCGGGACTAGCGGGAGAGGAACAGATACGCAGTATTTT
.	TRBV9	.	TRBJ2-2	CASSATGDQNTGELFF	TGTGCCAGCAGCGCCACGGGGGACCAGAACACCGGGGAGCTGTTTTTT
TRBD1	TRBV30	.	TRBJ1-4	CAWSDDRGREKLFF	TGTGCCTGGAGCGATGACAGGGGGAGGGAAAAACTGTTTTTT
.	TRBV5-1	.	TRBJ2-1	CASSPDRSSYNEQFF	TGCGCCAGCAGCCCCGACAGGAGCTCCTACAATGAGCAGTTCTTC
TRBD1	TRBV28	.	TRBJ1-2	CASSPTGTGMLGYTF	TGTGCCAGCAGTCCCACCGGGACAGGAATGTTGGGCTACACCTTC
TRBD1	TRBV7-3	.	TRBJ1-4	CASSLTGTGNEKLFF	TGTGCCAGCAGCTTAACTGGGACAGGGAATGAAAAACTGTTTTTT
.	TRBV29-1	.	TRBJ2-7	CSVLTEKSSYEQYF	TGCAGCGTTCTGACAGAGAAGAGCTCCTACGAGCAGTACTTC
TRBD1	TRBV6-1	.	TRBJ2-7	CASSEAYWTGVYEQYF	TGTGCCAGCAGTGAAGCGTACTGGACAGGGGTTTACGAGCAGTACTTC
.	TRBV4-2	once	TRBJ2-1	CASSQEQKLMNEQFF	TGTGCCAGCAGCCAAGAGCAGAAGTTAATGAATGAGCAGTTCTTC
.	TRBV6-5	.	TRBJ1-1	CASSLVLNTEAFF	TGTGCCAGCAGTTTGGTTCTAAACACTGAAGCTTTCTTT
.	TRBV5-1	.	TRBJ2-3	CASSSGDTQYF	TGCGCCAGCAGCTCCGGGGATACGCAGTATTTT
TRBD1	TRBV4-1	.	TRBJ1-6	CASSHAGGLNSPLHF	TGCGCCAGCAGCCACGCAGGGGGCTTGAATTCACCCCTCCACTTT
TRBD1	TRBV5-1	.	TRBJ2-7	CASSSRDRGTYEQYF	TGCGCCAGCAGCTCCCGGGACAGGGGTACCTACGAGCAGTACTTC
.	TRBV6-1	.	TRBJ1-2	CASRMDFYGYTF	TGTGCCAGCAGGATGGACTTTTATGGCTACACCTTC
.	TRBV30	.	TRBJ1-2	CAWSQGAPYYTF	TGTGCCTGGAGTCAAGGGGCCCCCTATTACACCTTC
.	TRBV7-8	.	TRBJ1-6	CASRGYSSALHF	TGTGCCAGCCGAGGGTACTCTTCGGCCCTCCACTTT
.	TRBV9	.	TRBJ2-7	CASSVAPGHSYEQYF	TGTGCCAGCAGCGTAGCCCCAGGGCACTCCTACGAGCAGTACTTC
.	TRBV19	.	TRBJ1-1	CASTPLTDNTEAFF	TGTGCCAGTACCCCCTTGACAGACAACACTGAAGCTTTCTTT
.	TRBV5-6	.	TRBJ2-7	CASQKLGGPNEQYF	TGTGCCAGCCAAAAATTGGGGGGGCCCAACGAGCAGTACTTC
TRBD1	TRBV9	.	TRBJ2-7	CASSVTGGDGNEQYF	TGTGCCAGCAGCGTAACAGGGGGCGATGGGAACGAGCAGTACTTC
TRBD1	TRBV25-1	.	TRBJ1-4	CASSEVREGGEKLFF	TGTGCCAGCAGTGAGGTACGCGAAGGGGGCGAAAAACTGTTTTTT
TRBD1	TRBV18	medium-sized	TRBJ1-1	CASSPWDRLEAFF	TGTGCCAGCTCACCATGGGACAGGCTTGAAGCTTTCTTT
TRBD1	TRBV19	once	TRBJ2-7	CASSPRDRAYEQYF	TGTGCCAGTAGCCCCCGGGACAGGGCCTACGAGCAGTACTTC
.	TRBV6-1	.	TRBJ2-7	CASSEAPQFYEQYF	TGTGCCAGCAGTGAAGCCCCCCAATTCTACGAGCAGTACTTC
.	TRBV5-1	.	TRBJ2-5	CASSFKETQYF	TGCGCCAGCAGCTTCAAAGAGACCCAGTACTTC
.	TRBV10-3	.	TRBJ1-2	CAISESYSGIGYTF	TGTGCCATCAGTGAGTCGTACTCAGGAATTGGCTACACCTTC
TRBD1	TRBV7-9	.	TRBJ1-2	CASSLAPGTGHGYTF	TGTGCCAGCAGCTTAGCCCCCGGGACAGGGCATGGCTACACCTTC
TRBD2	TRBV7-2	.	TRBJ2-3	CASSPLAGAPTDTQYF	TGTGCCAGCAGTCCCCTAGCGGGAGCCCCCACAGATACGCAGTATTTT
TRBD2	TRBV30	.	TRBJ2-3	CAWSSGGTDTQYF	TGTGCCTGGAGTAGCGGGGGCACAGATACGCAGTATTTT
.	TRBV6-1	.	TRBJ1-2	CASITGFEGYTF	TGTGCCAGCATCACAGGGTTCGAAGGCTACACCTTC
TRBD2	TRBV5-1	once	TRBJ2-2	CASSLPSGPTGELFF	TGCGCCAGCAGCTTGCCTAGCGGCCCCACCGGGGAGCTGTTTTTT
.	TRBV30	.	TRBJ2-7	CAWGVINEQYF	TGTGCCTGGGGTGTAATAAACGAGCAGTACTTC
.	TRBV6-1	.	TRBJ2-7	CASSDTGFSYEQYF	TGTGCCAGCAGTGATACAGGGTTCTCCTACGAGCAGTACTTC
.	TRBV5-1	once	TRBJ2-7	CASSPNPLRGDYEQYF	TGCGCCAGCAGCCCAAACCCCCTCAGGGGCGACTACGAGCAGTACTTC
.	TRBV19	.	TRBJ2-7	CASSRQVKYYEQYF	TGTGCCAGTAGTAGACAGGTCAAATACTACGAGCAGTACTTC
TRBD1	TRBV2	.	TRBJ2-7	CASRQGPREQYF	TGTGCCAGCAGACAGGGGCCGCGCGAGCAGTACTTC
.	TRBV2	.	TRBJ2-7	CASSGSLTYEQYF	TGTGCCAGCAGTGGCAGTTTAACCTACGAGCAGTACTTC
.	TRBV20-1	.	TRBJ2-1	CSATYNEQFF	TGCAGTGCTACCTATAATGAGCAGTTCTTC
TRBD2	TRBV30	.	TRBJ2-7	CAWSSGTINEQYF	TGTGCCTGGAGTAGCGGGACCATAAACGAGCAGTACTTC